This TCR beta chain was recorded in a study of T-cell reconstitution after alpha-beta-depleted transplantation in children. Researchers prepared the TCRbeta library using unique molecular identifiers, the study reports. MiXCR, run by TCRdb on the PCR reads, gives a single entry per CDR3 protein. The sample carries 750,000 to 950,000 distinct CDR3 sequences, roughly 15% recorded once. General study results and limits: Several hundred expanded graft clones reportedly gave rise to the alpha-beta T cells present about two months after transplant. One year post-transplant, T-cell counts and diversity were largely derived from T cells produced anew. For some patients, TCRbeta diversity was high at day 60 because of recipient T cells and thymic progenitors that survived.

Per germline, CDR1 SGHNT and CDR2 YENEEA. Trimming stripped 5 bases from V and 2 bases from J, with 10 bases between. The CDR3 consists of 14 residues. This clonotype occurred a few times. Its target is not known. The chain combines TRBV11-3 with TRBJ2-1, with D possibly matching TRBD2 (5 bases). The sample in question was PBMCs, mostly from graft donor cells, obtained 360 days after TCRalphabeta/CD19-depleted stem cell transplant. The clonotype originates from a male patient younger than 18 who had a stem cell transplant for acute lymphoblastic leukemia, so the T cells may come from the graft donor. The CDR3 protein is CASSHPGAYNEQFF. For the CDR3, the DNA is TGTGCCAGCAGCCACCCCGGGGCCTACAATGAGCAGTTCTTC. Full variable domain (outside the CDR3, taken from reference TRBV11-3 and TRBJ2-1): EAGVVQSPRYKIIEKKQPVAFWCNPISGHNTLYWYLQNLGQGPELLIRYENEEAVDDSQLPKDRFSAERLKGVDSTLKIQPAELGDSAVYLCASSHPGAYNEQFFGPGTRLTVL.